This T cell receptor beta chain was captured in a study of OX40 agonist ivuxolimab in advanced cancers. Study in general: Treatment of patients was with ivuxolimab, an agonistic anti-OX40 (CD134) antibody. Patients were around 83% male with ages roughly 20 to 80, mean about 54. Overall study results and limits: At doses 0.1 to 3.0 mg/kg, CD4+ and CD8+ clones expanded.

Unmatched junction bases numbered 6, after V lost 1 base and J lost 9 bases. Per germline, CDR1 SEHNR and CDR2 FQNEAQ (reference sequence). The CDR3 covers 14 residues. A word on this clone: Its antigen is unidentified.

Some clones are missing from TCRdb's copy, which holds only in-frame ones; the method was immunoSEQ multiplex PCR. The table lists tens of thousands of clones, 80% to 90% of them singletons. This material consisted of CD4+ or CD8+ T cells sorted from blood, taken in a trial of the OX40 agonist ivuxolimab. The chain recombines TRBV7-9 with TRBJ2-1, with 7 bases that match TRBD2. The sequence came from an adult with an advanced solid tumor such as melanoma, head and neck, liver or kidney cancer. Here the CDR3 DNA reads TGTGCCAGCAGCTTAGGGCAACTAGCGACTGAGCAGTTCTTC. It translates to CASSLGQLATEQFF.